This TCR beta chain is drawn from a study of molecular identifiers for immune sequencing clone quantification. The study, taken as a whole, reports: Over 97% of effector molecules, but under 1% in naive cells, were held by clones with more than 20 RNA copies.

On this clonotype: Antigen: not known.

Libraries from naive CD8 cells were generated from approximately 20,000 to 1,000,000 sorted cells (with 10%, 30% or 50% RNA). A CD8+CD4-CCR7+CD45RA+ gate was used to sort naive CD8 T cells. This CDR3 spans 13 amino acids. Trimming left V 3 bases short and J 5 bases short, with 13 bases between. Germline V gene data show CDR1 as DFQATT and CDR2 as SNEGSKA (reference sequence). TCRdb used MiXCR to reprocess the PCR reads, holding one entry per CDR3 protein. This repertoire shows a few hundred thousand distinct CDR3 sequences, around 23% found once; its top ten account for just over 0.75%. The origin of this receptor is a human donor in good health. Some libraries in this study had Jurkat cell RNA spiked in. This chain connects TRBV20-1 to TRBJ2-5; weak D call: TRBD2 (5 bases). Sequenced input: naive CD8+ T cells from blood, with Jurkat cell RNA spiked in. Subset indicated: FACS-sorted CD8+CD4-CCR7+CD45RA+ naive T cells. The CDR3, as DNA: TGCAGTGCTAGGAGCGGAAAAGAGGAGACCCAGTACTTC. Residues: CSARSGKEETQYF.